This T cell receptor (beta chain) was recorded in a study of blood T cells in healthy people across ages. The use of a sample-barcoded 5' primer and a J-beta primer mix characterized a second PCR of roughly 6 to 11 cycles. TCRdb analysed the 5' RACE reads with MiXCR anew, one entry per CDR3 protein. In the table there are 600,000 to 1,000,000 distinct CDR3 sequences, roughly 64% of which are singletons. Peripheral blood from each donor was collected in a volume of roughly 9.8 milliliters. This clonotype was obtained from a man between 25 and 39 years old in good health. What was sequenced was blood.

The CDR3 sequence: CSAQRTAEAFF. CDR3 bases: TGCAGCGCCCAAAGAACAGCTGAAGCTTTCTTT. The chain recombines TRBV29-1 with TRBJ1-1; D unresolved. CDR1 and CDR2 (germline): SQVTM, ANQGSEA. The CDR3 covers 11 residues. Trimming took off 7 bases at V and 6 bases at J, with 12 bases between the two ends.